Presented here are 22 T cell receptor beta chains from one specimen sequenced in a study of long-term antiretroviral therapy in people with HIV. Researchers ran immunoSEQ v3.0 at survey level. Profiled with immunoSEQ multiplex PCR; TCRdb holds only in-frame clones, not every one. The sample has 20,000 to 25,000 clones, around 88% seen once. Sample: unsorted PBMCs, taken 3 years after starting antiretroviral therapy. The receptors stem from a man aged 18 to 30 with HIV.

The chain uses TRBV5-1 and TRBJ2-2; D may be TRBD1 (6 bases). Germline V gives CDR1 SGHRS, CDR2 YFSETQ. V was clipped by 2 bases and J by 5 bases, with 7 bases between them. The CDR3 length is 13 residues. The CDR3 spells CASSLTGTGELFF. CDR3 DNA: TGCGCCAGCAGCTTAACAGGGACCGGGGAGCTGTTTTTT. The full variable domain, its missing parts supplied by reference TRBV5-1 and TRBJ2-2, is KAGVTQTPRYLIKTRGQQVTLSCSPISGHRSVSWYQQTPGQGLQFLFEYFSETQRNKGNFPGRFSGRQFSNSRSEMNVSTLELGDSALYLCASSLTGTGELFFGEGSRLTVL.

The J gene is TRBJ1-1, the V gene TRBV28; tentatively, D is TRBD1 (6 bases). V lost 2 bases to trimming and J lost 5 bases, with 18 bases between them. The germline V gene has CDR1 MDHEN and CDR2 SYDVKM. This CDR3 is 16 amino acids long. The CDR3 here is CASSLKRYTGRTEAFF. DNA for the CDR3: TGTGCCAGCAGTTTAAAACGATACACAGGGCGGACTGAAGCTTTCTTT.

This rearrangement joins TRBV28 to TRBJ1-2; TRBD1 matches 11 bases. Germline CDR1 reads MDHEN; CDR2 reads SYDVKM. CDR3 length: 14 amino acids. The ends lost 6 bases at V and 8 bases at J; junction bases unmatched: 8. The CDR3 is CASRGGQGAIGYTF. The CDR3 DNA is TGTGCCAGCAGAGGAGGACAGGGGGCTATCGGCTACACCTTC.

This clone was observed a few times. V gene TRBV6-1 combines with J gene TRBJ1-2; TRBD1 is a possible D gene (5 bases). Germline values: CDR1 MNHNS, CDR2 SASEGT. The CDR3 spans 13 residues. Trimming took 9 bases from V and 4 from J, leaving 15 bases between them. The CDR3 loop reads CASSTGTVYGYTF. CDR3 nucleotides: TGTGCCAGTAGTACCGGGACCGTCTATGGCTACACCTTC.

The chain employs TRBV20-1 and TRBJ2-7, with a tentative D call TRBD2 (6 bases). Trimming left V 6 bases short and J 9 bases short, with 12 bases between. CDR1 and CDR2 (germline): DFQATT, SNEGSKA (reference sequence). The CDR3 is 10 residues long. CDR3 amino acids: CSAKKEGQYF. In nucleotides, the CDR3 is TGCAGTGCCAAGAAGGAGGGGCAGTACTTC.

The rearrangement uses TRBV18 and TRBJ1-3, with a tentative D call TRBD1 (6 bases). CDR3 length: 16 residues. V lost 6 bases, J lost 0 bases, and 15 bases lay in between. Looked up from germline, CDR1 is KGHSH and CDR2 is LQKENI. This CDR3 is CASSPRDKSSGNTIYF. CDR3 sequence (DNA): TGTGCCAGCTCTCCCCGGGACAAGAGCTCTGGAAACACCATATATTTT. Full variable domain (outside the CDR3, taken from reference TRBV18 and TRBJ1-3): NAGVMQNPRHLVRRRGQEARLRCSPMKGHSHVYWYRQLPEEGLKFMVYLQKENIIDESGMPKERFSAEFPKEGPSILRIQQVVRGDSAAYFCASSPRDKSSGNTIYFGEGSWLTVV.

The CDR3: CASSRGGPMDQPQHF. In DNA form, the CDR3 reads TGTGCCAGCAGCCGGGGGGGGCCCATGGATCAGCCCCAGCATTTT. The chain combines TRBV7-9 with TRBJ1-5; a weak D match, TRBD1 (6 bases). Germline lookup yields CDR1 SEHNR and CDR2 FQNEAQ (reference sequence). This CDR3 region has 15 residues. With 5 bases removed from V and 5 bases from J, the gap between germline ends came to 16 bases.

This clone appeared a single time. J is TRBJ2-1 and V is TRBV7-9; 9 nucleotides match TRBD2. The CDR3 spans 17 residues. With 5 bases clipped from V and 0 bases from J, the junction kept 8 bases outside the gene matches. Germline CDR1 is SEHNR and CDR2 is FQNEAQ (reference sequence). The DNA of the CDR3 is TGTGCCAGCAGCGCCCCTAGCGGGGCGAGCTCCTACAATGAGCAGTTCTTC. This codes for CASSAPSGASSYNEQFF.

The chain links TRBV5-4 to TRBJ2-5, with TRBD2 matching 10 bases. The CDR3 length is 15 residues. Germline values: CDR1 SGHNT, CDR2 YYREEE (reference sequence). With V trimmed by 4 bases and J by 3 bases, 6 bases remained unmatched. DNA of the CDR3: TGTGCCAGCAGCCTACTCAGCGGGGGGGAAGAGACCCAGTACTTC. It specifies CASSLLSGGEETQYF.

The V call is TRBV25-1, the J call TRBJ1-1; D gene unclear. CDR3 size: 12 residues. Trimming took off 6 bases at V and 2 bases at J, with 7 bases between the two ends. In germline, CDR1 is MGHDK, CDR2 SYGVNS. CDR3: CASRAGNTEAFF. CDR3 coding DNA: TGTGCCAGCAGAGCAGGAAACACTGAAGCTTTCTTT.

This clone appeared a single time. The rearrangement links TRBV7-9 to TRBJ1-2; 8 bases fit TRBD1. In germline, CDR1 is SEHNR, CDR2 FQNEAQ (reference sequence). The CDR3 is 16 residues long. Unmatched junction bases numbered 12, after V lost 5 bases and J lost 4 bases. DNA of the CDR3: TGTGCCAGCAGCCCTTGGACAGGGAGGGCCCTCTATGGCTACACCTTC. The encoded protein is CASSPWTGRALYGYTF.

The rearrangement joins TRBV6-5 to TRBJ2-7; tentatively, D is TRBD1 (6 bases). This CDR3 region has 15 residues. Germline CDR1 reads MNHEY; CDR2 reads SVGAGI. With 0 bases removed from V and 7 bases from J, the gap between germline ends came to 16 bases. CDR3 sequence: CASSYSSGGVGEQYF. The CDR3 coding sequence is TGTGCCAGCAGTTACTCGAGTGGGGGCGTCGGGGAGCAGTACTTC.

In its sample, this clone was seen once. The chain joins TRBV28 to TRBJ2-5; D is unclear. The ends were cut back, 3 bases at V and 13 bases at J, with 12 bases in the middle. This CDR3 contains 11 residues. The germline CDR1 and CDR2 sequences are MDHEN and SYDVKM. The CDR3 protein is CASSFSRSRYF. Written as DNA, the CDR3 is TGTGCCAGCAGTTTCTCCAGATCGAGGTACTTC.

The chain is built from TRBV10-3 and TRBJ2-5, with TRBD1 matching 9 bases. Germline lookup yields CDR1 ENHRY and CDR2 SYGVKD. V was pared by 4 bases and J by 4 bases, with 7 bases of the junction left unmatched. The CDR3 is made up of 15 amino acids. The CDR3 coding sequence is TGTGCCATCAGTGCCCCGGGACAGGGAGGAGAGACCCAGTACTTC. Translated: CAISAPGQGGETQYF.

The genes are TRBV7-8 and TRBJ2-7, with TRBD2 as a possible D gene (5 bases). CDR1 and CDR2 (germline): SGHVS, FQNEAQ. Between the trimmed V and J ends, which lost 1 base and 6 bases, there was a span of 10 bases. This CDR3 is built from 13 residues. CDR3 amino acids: CASSLDRGGEQYV. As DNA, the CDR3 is TGTGCCAGCAGCTTAGATCGGGGTGGCGAGCAGTACGTC.

The CDR3 spells CASSSDRGRAEAFF. CDR3 coding DNA: TGTGCCAGTAGTAGTGACAGGGGGAGGGCTGAAGCTTTCTTT. V is TRBV19 and J is TRBJ1-1, with TRBD1 identical over 9 bases. J was trimmed by 6 bases and V by 4 bases; bases with no gene match: 6. This CDR3 is 14 amino acids long. The germline V gene has CDR1 LNHDA and CDR2 SQIVND (reference sequence).

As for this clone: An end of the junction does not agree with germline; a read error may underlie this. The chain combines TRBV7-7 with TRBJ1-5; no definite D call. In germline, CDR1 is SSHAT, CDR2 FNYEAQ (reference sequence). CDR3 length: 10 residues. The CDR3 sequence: CASSPRAGHF. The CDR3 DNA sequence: TGTGCTAGCAGTCCACGGGCGGGGCATTTT.

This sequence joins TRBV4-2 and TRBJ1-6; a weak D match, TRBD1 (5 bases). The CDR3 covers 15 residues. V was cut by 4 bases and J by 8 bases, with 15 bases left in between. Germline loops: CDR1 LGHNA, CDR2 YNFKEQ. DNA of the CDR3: TGTGCCAGCAGCCGGGTCTCGGGGGTAGATTCACCCCTCCACTTT. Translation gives CASSRVSGVDSPLHF.

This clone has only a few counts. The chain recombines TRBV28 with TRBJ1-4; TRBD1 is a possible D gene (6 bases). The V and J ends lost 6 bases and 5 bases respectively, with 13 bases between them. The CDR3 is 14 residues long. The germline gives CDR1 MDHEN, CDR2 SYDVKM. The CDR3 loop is CASRPTGRNEKLFF. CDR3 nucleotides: TGTGCCAGCAGGCCTACAGGGCGAAATGAAAAACTGTTTTTT.

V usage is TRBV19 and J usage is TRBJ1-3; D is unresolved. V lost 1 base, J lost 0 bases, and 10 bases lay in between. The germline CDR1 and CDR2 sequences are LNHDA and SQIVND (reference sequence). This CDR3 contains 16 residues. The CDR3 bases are TGTGCCAGTAGTATAGGGGCAGCGATCTCTGGAAACACCATATATTTT. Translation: CASSIGAAISGNTIYF.

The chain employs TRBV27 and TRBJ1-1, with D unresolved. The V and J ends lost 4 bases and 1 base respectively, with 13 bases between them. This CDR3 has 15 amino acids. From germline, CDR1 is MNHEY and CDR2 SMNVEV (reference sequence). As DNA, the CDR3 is TGTGCCAGCAGTTCCGGCGTGGTGGGGAACACTGAAGCTTTCTTT. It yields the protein CASSSGVVGNTEAFF.

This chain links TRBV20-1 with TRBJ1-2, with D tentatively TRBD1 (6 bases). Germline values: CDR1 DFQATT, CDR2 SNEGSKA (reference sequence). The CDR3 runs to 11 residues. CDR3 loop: CRAGHNYGYTF. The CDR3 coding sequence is TGCAGGGCGGGACATAACTATGGCTACACCTTC.